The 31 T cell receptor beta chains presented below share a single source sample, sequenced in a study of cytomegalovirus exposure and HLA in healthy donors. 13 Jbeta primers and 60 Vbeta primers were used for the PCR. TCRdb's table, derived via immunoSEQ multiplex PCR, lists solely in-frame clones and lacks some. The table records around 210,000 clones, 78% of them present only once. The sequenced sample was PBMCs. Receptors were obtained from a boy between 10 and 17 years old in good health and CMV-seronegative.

The CDR3 is CASRPISLRSSYEQYF. CDR3 in DNA: TGCGCCAGCAGACCAATCTCACTAAGGAGCTCCTACGAGCAGTACTTC. This sequence joins TRBV5-1 and TRBJ2-7; D uncertain. This CDR3 has 16 amino acids. V lost 5 bases and J 0 bases, leaving 18 bases between the germline ends. Germline V gives CDR1 SGHRS, CDR2 YFSETQ.

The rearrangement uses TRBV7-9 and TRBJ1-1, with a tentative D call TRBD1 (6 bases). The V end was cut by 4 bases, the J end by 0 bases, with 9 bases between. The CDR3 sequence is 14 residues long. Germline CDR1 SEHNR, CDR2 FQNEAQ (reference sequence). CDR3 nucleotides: TGTGCCAGCAGCTCCGGGACACTGAACACTGAAGCTTTCTTT. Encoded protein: CASSSGTLNTEAFF.

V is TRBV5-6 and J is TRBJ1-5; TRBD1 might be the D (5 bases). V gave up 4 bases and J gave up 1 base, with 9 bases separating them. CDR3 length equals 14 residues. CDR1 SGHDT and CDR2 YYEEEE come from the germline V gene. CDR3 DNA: TGTGCCAGCAGCCGGGGGGGGAGCAATCAGCCCCAGCATTTT. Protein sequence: CASSRGGSNQPQHF.

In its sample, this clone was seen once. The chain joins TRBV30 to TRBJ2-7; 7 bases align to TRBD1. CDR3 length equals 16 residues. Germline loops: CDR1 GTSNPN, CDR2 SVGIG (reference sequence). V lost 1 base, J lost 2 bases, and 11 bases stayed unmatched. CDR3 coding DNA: TGTGCCTGGAGTGCGGCGGCTACAGGGGAAGCCTACGAGCAGTACTTC. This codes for CAWSAAATGEAYEQYF.

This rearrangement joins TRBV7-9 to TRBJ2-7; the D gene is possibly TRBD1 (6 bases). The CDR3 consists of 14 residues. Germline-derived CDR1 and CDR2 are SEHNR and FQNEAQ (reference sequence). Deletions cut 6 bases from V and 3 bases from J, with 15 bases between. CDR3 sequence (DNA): TGTGCCAGCAGTCCCGAGGCAGGGGACTACGAGCAGTACTTC. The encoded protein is CASSPEAGDYEQYF.

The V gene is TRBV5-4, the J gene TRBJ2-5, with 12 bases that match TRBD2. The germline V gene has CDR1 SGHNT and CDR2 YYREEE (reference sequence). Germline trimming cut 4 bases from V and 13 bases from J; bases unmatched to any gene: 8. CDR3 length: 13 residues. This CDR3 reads CASSPGLAGSLYF. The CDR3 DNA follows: TGTGCCAGCAGCCCTGGACTAGCGGGATCCCTGTACTTC.

The CDR3 protein is CASSPASGTYYEQYF. Here the CDR3 DNA reads TGTGCCAGCAGCCCTGCCAGCGGGACCTACTACGAGCAGTACTTC. V gene TRBV5-4 combines with J gene TRBJ2-7; 7 bases fit TRBD2. V dropped 4 bases and J dropped 3; count of bases not matched to a gene: 10. Germline lookup yields CDR1 SGHNT and CDR2 YYREEE (reference sequence). This CDR3 region has 15 residues.

The CDR3: CATRLREPNEQYF. Written as DNA, the CDR3 is TGTGCCACTCGTCTCCGGGAGCCCAACGAGCAGTACTTC. The chain links TRBV6-5 to TRBJ2-7, with TRBD2 as a possible D gene (6 bases). Germline assignment: CDR1 MNHEY and CDR2 SVGAGI. The V and J ends lost 10 bases and 5 bases respectively, with 18 bases between them. This CDR3 has 13 amino acids.

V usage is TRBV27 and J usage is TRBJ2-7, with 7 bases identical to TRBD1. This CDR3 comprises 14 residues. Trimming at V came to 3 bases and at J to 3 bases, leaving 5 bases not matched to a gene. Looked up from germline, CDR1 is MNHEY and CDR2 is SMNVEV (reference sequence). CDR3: CASSFYRGDYEQYF. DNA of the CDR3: TGTGCCAGCAGTTTCTACAGGGGTGACTACGAGCAGTACTTC.

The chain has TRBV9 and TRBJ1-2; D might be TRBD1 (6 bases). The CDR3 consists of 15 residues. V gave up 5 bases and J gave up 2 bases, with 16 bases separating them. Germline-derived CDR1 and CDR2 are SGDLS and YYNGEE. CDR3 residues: CASSDNREGNYGYTF. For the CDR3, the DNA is TGTGCCAGCAGTGACAACAGGGAAGGAAACTATGGCTACACCTTC.

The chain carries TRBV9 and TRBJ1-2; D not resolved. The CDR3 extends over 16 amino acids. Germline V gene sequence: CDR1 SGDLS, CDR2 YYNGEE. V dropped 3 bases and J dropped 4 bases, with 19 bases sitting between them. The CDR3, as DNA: TGTGCCAGCAGCGCATATGAGTACCAGGTTAGCTATGGCTACACCTTC. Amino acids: CASSAYEYQVSYGYTF.

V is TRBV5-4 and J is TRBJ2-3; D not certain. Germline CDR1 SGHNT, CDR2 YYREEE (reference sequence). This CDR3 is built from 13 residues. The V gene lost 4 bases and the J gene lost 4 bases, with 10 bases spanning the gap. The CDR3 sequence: CASSQLRPDTQYF. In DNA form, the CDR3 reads TGTGCCAGCAGCCAGTTACGTCCAGATACGCAGTATTTT.

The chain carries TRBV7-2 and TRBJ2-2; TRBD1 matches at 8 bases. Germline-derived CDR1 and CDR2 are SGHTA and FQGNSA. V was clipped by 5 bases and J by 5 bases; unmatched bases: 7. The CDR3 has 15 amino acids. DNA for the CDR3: TGTGCCAGCAGCCCGACAGGGGTAGGGACCGGGGAGCTGTTTTTT. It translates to CASSPTGVGTGELFF.

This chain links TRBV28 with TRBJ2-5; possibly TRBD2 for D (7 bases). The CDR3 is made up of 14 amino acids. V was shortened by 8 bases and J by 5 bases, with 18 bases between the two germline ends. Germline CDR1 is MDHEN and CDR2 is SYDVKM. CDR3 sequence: CASAGGGGGETQYF. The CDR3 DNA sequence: TGTGCCAGCGCTGGGGGGGGCGGTGGGGAGACCCAGTACTTC.

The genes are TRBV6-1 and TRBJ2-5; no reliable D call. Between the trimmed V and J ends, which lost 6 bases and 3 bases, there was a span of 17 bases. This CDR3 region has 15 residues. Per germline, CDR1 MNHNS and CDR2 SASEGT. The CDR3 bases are TGTGCCAGCAGACCGCTATTAGCACACAAAGAGACCCAGTACTTC. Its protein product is CASRPLLAHKETQYF.

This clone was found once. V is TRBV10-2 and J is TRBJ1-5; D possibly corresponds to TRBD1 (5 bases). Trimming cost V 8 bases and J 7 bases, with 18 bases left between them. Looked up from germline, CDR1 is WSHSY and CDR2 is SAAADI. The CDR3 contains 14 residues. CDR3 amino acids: CASVQRAGRQPQHF. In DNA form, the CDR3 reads TGCGCCAGCGTTCAGCGCGCAGGGCGGCAGCCCCAGCATTTT.

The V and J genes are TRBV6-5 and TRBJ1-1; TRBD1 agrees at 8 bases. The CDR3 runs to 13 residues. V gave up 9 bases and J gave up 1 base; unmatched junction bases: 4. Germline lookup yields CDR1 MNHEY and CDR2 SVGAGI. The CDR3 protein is CASNGQGNTEAFF. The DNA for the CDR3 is TGTGCCAGTAACGGACAGGGGAACACTGAAGCTTTCTTT.

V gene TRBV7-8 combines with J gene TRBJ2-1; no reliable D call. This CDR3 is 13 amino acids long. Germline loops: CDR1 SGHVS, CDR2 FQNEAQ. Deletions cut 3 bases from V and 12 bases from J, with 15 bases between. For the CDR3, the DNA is TGTGCCAGCAGCTTGGGCAGAATGAACGGGCAGTTCTTC. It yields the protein CASSLGRMNGQFF.

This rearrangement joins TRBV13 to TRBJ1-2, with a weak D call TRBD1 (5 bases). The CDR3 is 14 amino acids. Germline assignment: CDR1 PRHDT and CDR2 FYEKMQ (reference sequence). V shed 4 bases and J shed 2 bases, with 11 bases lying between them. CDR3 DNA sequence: TGTGCCAGCAGCTCAATTGACAGAAACTATGGCTACACCTTC. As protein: CASSSIDRNYGYTF.

Here the CDR3 reads CASIGQINTEAFF. The CDR3 DNA reads TGTGCCAGTATTGGACAGATTAACACTGAAGCTTTCTTT. V usage is TRBV19 and J usage is TRBJ1-1; D possibly corresponds to TRBD1 (6 bases). Germline V gene lookup returns CDR1 LNHDA and CDR2 SQIVND (reference sequence). V shed 7 bases and J shed 2 bases, with 11 bases lying between them. This CDR3 is built from 13 residues.

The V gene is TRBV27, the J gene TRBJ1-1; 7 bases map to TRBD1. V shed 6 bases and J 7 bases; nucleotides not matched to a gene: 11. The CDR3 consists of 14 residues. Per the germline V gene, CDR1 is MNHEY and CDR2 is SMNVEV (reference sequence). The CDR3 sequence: CASSPNRGRGEAFF. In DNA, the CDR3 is TGTGCCAGCAGCCCTAACAGGGGCCGGGGTGAAGCTTTCTTT.

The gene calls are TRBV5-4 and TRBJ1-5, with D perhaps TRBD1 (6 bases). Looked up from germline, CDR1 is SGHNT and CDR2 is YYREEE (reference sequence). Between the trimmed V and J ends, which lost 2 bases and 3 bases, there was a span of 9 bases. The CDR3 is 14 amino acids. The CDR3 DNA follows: TGTGCCAGCAGCTTACAGGGATCCAATCAGCCCCAGCATTTT. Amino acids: CASSLQGSNQPQHF.

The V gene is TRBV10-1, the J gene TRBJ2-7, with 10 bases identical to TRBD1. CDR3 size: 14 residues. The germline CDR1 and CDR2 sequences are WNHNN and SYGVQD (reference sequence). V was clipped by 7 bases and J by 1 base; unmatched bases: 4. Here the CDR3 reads CASTRDRGSYEQYF. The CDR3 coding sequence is TGCGCCAGCACCCGGGACAGGGGATCCTACGAGCAGTACTTC.

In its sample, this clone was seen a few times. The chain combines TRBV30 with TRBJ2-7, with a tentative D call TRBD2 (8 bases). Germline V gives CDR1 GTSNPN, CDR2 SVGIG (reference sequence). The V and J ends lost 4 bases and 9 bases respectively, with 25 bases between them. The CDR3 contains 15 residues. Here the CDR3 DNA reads TGTGCCTGGACCGCCGGAGGGGGCCTAGCGGGCAGGCAGTACTTC. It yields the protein CAWTAGGGLAGRQYF.

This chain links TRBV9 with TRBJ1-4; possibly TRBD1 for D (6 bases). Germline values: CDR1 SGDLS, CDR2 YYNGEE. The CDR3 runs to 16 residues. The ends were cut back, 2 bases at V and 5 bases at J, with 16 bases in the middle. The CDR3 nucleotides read TGTGCCAGCAGCGTGCAGCCAGGGGTAGGGAATGAAAAACTGTTTTTT. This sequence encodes CASSVQPGVGNEKLFF.

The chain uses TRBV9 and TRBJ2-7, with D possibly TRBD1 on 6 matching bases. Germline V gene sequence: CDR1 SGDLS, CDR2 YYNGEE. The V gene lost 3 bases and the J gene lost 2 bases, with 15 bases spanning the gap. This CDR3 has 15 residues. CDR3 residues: CASSALSGGPYEQYF. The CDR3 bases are TGTGCCAGCAGCGCCCTCAGTGGGGGCCCCTACGAGCAGTACTTC.

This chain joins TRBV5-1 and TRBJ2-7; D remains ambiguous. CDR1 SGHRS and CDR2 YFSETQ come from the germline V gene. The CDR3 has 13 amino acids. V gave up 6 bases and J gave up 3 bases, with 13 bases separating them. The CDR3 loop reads CASTPLAGYEQYF. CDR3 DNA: TGCGCCAGCACCCCGCTGGCAGGCTACGAGCAGTACTTC.

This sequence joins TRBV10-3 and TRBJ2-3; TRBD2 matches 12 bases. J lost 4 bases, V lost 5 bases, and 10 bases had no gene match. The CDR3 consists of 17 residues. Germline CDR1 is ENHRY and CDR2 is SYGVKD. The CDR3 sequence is CAISPPPTSGGADTQYF. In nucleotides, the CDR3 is TGTGCCATCAGTCCTCCCCCGACTAGCGGGGGAGCAGATACGCAGTATTTT.

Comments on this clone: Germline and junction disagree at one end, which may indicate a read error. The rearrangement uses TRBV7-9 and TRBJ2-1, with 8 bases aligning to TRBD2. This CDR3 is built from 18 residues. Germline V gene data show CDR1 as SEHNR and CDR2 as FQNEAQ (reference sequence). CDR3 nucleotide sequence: TGTTCCAGCAGCTTTGGAGTGGGCGGGAGGAGCTCCTACAATGAGCAGTTCTTC. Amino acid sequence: CSSSFGVGGRSSYNEQFF.

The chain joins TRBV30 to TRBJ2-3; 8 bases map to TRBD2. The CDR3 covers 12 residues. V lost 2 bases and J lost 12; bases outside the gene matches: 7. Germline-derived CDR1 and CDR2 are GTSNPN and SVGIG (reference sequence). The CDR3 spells CAWSYRLASQYF. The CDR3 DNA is TGTGCCTGGAGTTACCGACTAGCGAGTCAGTATTTT.

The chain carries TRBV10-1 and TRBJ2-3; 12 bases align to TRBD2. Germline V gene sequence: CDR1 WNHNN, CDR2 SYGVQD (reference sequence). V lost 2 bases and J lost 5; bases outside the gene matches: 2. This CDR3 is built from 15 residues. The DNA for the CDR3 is TGCGCCAGCAGTGAGACGACTAGCGGGGGAGATACGCAGTATTTT. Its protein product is CASSETTSGGDTQYF.